The sequence of this T cell receptor (beta chain) was determined in a study of T cell responses to AZD1222 COVID-19 vaccine. Findings of the study overall: There were vaccine-associated CD4 TCRs across spike, dominant at 160-218 and 743-854. After two AZD1222 doses, spike-specific TCR breadth and depth rose versus day 0.

This CDR3 region has 15 residues. The germline CDR1 and CDR2 sequences are MNHEY and SVGEGT. V was trimmed by 2 bases and J by 5 bases, leaving 15 bases between them. Assay: immunoSEQ multiplex PCR; the TCRdb copy retains only in-frame clones and omits some. The table lists tens of thousands of clones, more than 65% of them singletons, with roughly 20% in the top ten. This clone was counted only a few times. The antigen remains undetermined. This clonotype originated in an adult in good health. The chain recombines TRBV6-2 or TRBV6-3 with TRBJ1-2; a weak D match, TRBD1 (6 bases). This sample comprised peripheral blood, obtained on day 0 of AZD1222 vaccination. The CDR3 loop is CASSYMGGFGYGYTF. The DNA of the CDR3 is TGTGCCAGCAGTTACATGGGGGGCTTCGGTTATGGCTACACCTTC.